What follows is one TCR beta chain and its context. The sample is drawn from a study of early T cells in non-severe SARS-CoV-2 infection. TCRdb independently ran MiXCR on the 5' RACE reads; one entry per CDR3 protein. Of around 70,000 distinct CDR3 sequences detected, roughly a tenth appear once; the ten largest clones hold about 6.4%. This clonotype was sampled from an adult who was a healthcare worker with PCR-confirmed SARS-CoV-2 infection or an uninfected control (not recorded which). The sample was whole blood.

CDR3 nucleotides: TGCGCCAGCAGCACACGACTAGCAGGGGGGGCTGGTGAGCAGTTCTTC. This translates into CASSTRLAGGAGEQFF. V gene TRBV5-1 combines with J gene TRBJ2-1, with D perhaps TRBD1 or TRBD2 (7 bases each). Per germline, CDR1 SGHRS and CDR2 YFSETQ. There are 16 residues in the CDR3. Trimming shortened V by 4 bases and J by 9 bases, and 23 bases separated the two germline ends.